The 17 T cell receptor beta chains presented below share a single source sample, sequenced in a study of blood T cell repertoires in COVID-19 (dated by TCRdb to about 2020). Library preparation employed the immunoSEQ multiplex PCR assay. Imported from immuneACCESS, the table was reduced by TCRdb to in-frame sequences with V and J called. These copies leave out some clones; in studies compared against another copy, an unresolved V gene accounts for under half, and the cause of the remainder is not known. The sample table lists 190,000 or so clones, approximately 85% of them with a count of one. The ten largest make up around 10% of the sample. The sequencing sample was made of peripheral blood. The receptors were gathered from a woman older than 75 with acute or convalescent COVID-19.

This sequence joins TRBV9 and TRBJ1-2; D may be TRBD1 (6 bases). Trimming took 0 bases from V and 8 from J, leaving 14 bases between them. CDR1 SGDLS and CDR2 YYNGEE come from the germline V gene. The CDR3 is 14 amino acids. DNA of the CDR3: TGTGCCAGCAGCGTAGACCCCACAGGGAGCGGCTACACCTTC. It translates to CASSVDPTGSGYTF.

CDR3 loop: CASSYDAQSSYEQYF. The CDR3 DNA is TGTGCCAGCAGCTACGACGCACAGAGCTCCTACGAGCAGTACTTC. The J gene is TRBJ2-7, the V gene TRBV5-4, with D uncertain. The V gene's germline CDR1 is SGHNT and CDR2 YYREEE (reference sequence). V gave up 3 bases and J gave up 0 bases, with 13 bases separating them. This CDR3 comprises 15 residues.

This clone came up many times. The chain couples TRBV5-4 to TRBJ2-7; 7 nucleotides match TRBD2. The germline CDR1 and CDR2 sequences are SGHNT and YYREEE (reference sequence). After removal of 0 bases from V and 5 bases from J, the junction contained 11 bases not matched to a gene. The CDR3 has 16 residues. The CDR3 reads CASSLANGRAINEQYF. CDR3 DNA sequence: TGTGCCAGCAGCTTGGCCAATGGGAGGGCCATCAACGAGCAGTACTTC.

The chain has TRBV7-2 and TRBJ2-7, with D possibly matching TRBD1 (5 bases). The germline CDR1 and CDR2 sequences are SGHTA and FQGNSA. This CDR3 is built from 16 residues. Trimming removed 0 bases from V and 4 bases from J, with 16 bases in between. CDR3 protein: CASSLALGAPGYEQYF. CDR3 in DNA: TGTGCCAGCAGCTTAGCTCTAGGGGCCCCCGGGTACGAGCAGTACTTC.

V usage is TRBV9 and J usage is TRBJ2-3, with TRBD2 identical over 9 bases. The germline V gene encodes CDR1 SGDLS and CDR2 YYNGEE. V gave up 0 bases and J gave up 5 bases; unmatched junction bases: 10. The CDR3 runs to 17 residues. The CDR3 protein is CASSVGVGAGGIDTQYF. The DNA of the CDR3 is TGTGCCAGCAGCGTAGGGGTTGGAGCGGGAGGAATAGATACGCAGTATTTT. The complete variable domain, with remaining parts taken from reference TRBV9 and TRBJ2-3, reads DSGVTQTPKHLITATGQRVTLRCSPRSGDLSVYWYQQSLDQGLQFLIQYYNGEERAKGNILERFSAQQFPDLHSELNLSSLELGDSALYFCASSVGVGAGGIDTQYFGPGTRLTVL.

This clone was detected a few times. This rearrangement joins TRBV4-1 to TRBJ1-1; 9 nucleotides match TRBD1. The J segment lost 1 base and the V segment lost 4 bases, leaving 4 bases of the junction unmatched. Per germline, CDR1 MGHRA and CDR2 YSYEKL. The CDR3 totals 15 residues. In DNA, the CDR3 is TGCGCCAGCAGCCTGGGACAGGGTGGGAACACTGAAGCTTTCTTT. Translated, it gives CASSLGQGGNTEAFF.

The chain uses TRBV5-1 and TRBJ2-2, with D perhaps TRBD1 (6 bases). The CDR3 is made up of 16 amino acids. The germline V gene encodes CDR1 SGHRS and CDR2 YFSETQ. The V gene lost 5 bases and the J gene lost 0 bases, with 14 bases spanning the gap. Here the CDR3 DNA reads TGCGCCAGCAGTTTCGACAGGCCCACGAACACCGGGGAGCTGTTTTTT. Translated, it gives CASSFDRPTNTGELFF.

This chain joins TRBV27 and TRBJ1-1, with D unclear. Germline CDR1 MNHEY, CDR2 SMNVEV (reference sequence). V shed 5 bases and J shed 0 bases, with 7 bases lying between them. The CDR3 extends over 13 amino acids. CDR3 in DNA: TGTGCCAGCAGTCTTAGCATGAACACTGAAGCTTTCTTT. Translating gives CASSLSMNTEAFF.

The chain uses TRBV7-8 and TRBJ1-6; perhaps TRBD1 as D (5 bases). The CDR3 runs to 17 residues. Germline V gene sequence: CDR1 SGHVS, CDR2 FQNEAQ. The ends were cut back, 5 bases at V and 5 bases at J, with 19 bases in the middle. The chain's CDR3 is CASSREGSRTNNSPLHF. The CDR3 nucleotides read TGTGCCAGCAGCCGAGAGGGGTCGCGCACGAATAATTCACCCCTCCACTTT.

This clone appeared once. V is TRBV2 and J is TRBJ2-6, with 9 bases lining up with TRBD1. The V gene end was trimmed by 8 bases and the J gene end by 3 bases; junction bases not matched to a gene: 2. The CDR3 spans 14 residues. Germline V gene data show CDR1 as SNHLY and CDR2 as FYNNEI. The CDR3 nucleotides are TGTGCCAGCGGACAGGGGTTTGGGGCCAACGTCCTGACTTTC. This translates into CASGQGFGANVLTF.

The chain combines TRBV23-1 with TRBJ2-3; no clear D. TRBV23-1 falls under the ORF class, with uncertain function. CDR3 length: 13 amino acids. V lost 1 base to trimming and J lost 4 bases, with 6 bases between them. The CDR3 spells CASSQFIPDTQYF. For the CDR3, the DNA is TGCGCCAGCAGTCAATTTATCCCAGATACGCAGTATTTT.

The chain carries TRBV9 and TRBJ2-2, with TRBD2 matching 7 bases. The CDR3 has 16 residues. Germline loops: CDR1 SGDLS, CDR2 YYNGEE. Trimming at V came to 4 bases and at J to 0 bases, leaving 6 bases not matched to a gene. The DNA for the CDR3 is TGTGCCAGCAGCTTGGGGGGAGGGCCGAACACCGGGGAGCTGTTTTTT. Protein sequence: CASSLGGGPNTGELFF.

The chain combines TRBV19 with TRBJ2-2; D not certain. Germline V CDR1 and CDR2: LNHDA, SQIVND (reference sequence). V lost 4 bases and J 1 base, leaving 10 bases between the germline ends. This CDR3 has 15 residues. The CDR3 is CASSKKAGNTGELFF. The CDR3 region has the DNA TGTGCCAGTAGTAAAAAGGCAGGGAACACCGGGGAGCTGTTTTTT.

The V call is TRBV6-5, the J call TRBJ1-2; possible D gene TRBD1, 6 bases. CDR3 length: 14 residues. Germline loops: CDR1 MNHEY, CDR2 SVGAGI. V lost 0 bases to trimming and J lost 7 bases, with 12 bases between them. The CDR3 here is CASSYSGRGTGYTF. For the CDR3, the DNA is TGTGCCAGCAGTTACTCTGGCAGGGGAACTGGCTACACCTTC.

The sample holds one count of this clone. The chain carries TRBV7-9 and TRBJ1-1, with D perhaps TRBD1 (6 bases). The CDR3 is 15 residues long. The germline V and J ends were trimmed by 0 bases and 1 base, with 9 bases remaining between them. Per germline, CDR1 SEHNR and CDR2 FQNEAQ (reference sequence). CDR3 sequence reads: CASSLAGHPNTEAFF. CDR3 in DNA: TGTGCCAGCAGCTTAGCGGGACACCCGAACACTGAAGCTTTCTTT.

The chain joins TRBV7-9 to TRBJ1-4; the D gene is possibly TRBD1 (5 bases). Trimming pared 2 bases from V and 2 bases from J, leaving 9 bases between. Per germline, CDR1 SEHNR and CDR2 FQNEAQ (reference sequence). CDR3 length equals 15 residues. CDR3 coding DNA: TGTGCCAGCAGCTTAACGGGGGAGACTAATGAAAAACTGTTTTTT. This encodes CASSLTGETNEKLFF.

V gene TRBV11-3 combines with J gene TRBJ2-3; 9 bases match TRBD1. Germline trimming cut 1 base from V and 2 bases from J; bases unmatched to any gene: 10. Germline V gives CDR1 SGHNT, CDR2 YENEEA. The length of the CDR3 is 18 residues. CDR3 coding DNA: TGTGCCAGCAGCTTAGGGGACAGGGCACAAGCATTCACAGATACGCAGTATTTT. Its protein product is CASSLGDRAQAFTDTQYF. Filled out from reference TRBV11-3 and TRBJ2-3, the complete variable domain reads EAGVVQSPRYKIIEKKQPVAFWCNPISGHNTLYWYLQNLGQGPELLIRYENEEAVDDSQLPKDRFSAERLKGVDSTLKIQPAELGDSAVYLCASSLGDRAQAFTDTQYFGPGTRLTVL.